The entry below describes one T cell receptor (beta chain). The antigen is not known. The naive CD8 population came from CD45RO-negative cells selected for CCR7, without terminally differentiated effector memory CD45RA+ cells. Germline-derived CDR1 and CDR2 are SNHLY and FYNNEI. The CDR3 runs 12 residues. V shed 10 bases and J shed 0 bases, with 7 bases lying between them. These data are taken from a study of shared clonotypes between healthy human individuals. Findings and caveats of the study: Several donors held roughly 5% of naive CD4 clonotypes in common. Rarefaction exposed incomplete sorted-subset sequencing despite large depth.

Template for every sorted-subset replicate PCR totaled 150 to 250 ng DNA, tens of thousands of T cell genomes. Only in-frame clones appear in the TCRdb table, and some are missing; sequencing was by immunoSEQ multiplex PCR. The sample lists about 580,000 clones, 95% to 98% occurring once. This sequence originates from a man aged 30 to 45 in good health. Sequencing used naive CD8+ T cells sorted from blood. The chain carries TRBV2 and TRBJ2-1; D uncertain. The CDR3 spells CATRSSYNEQFF. The CDR3 DNA is TGTGCCACCAGGAGCTCCTACAATGAGCAGTTCTTC.